Listed below are T cell receptor beta chains from one sample, sequenced in a study of post-analysis software for immune sequencing data. In TCRdb, the PCR reads were re-called with MiXCR into one record per CDR3 protein. The table includes around 200,000 distinct CDR3 sequences, around 29% detected once. Sequenced: blood. The receptors shown here come from a girl under 18 with multiple sclerosis. Each CDR3 is given with its conserved first and last residue. Fields, in order: J gene, V gene, CDR3 protein.

J gene: TRBJ1-2; V gene: TRBV7-3; CDR3 protein: CASSPQGETGGYTF
J gene: TRBJ2-3; V gene: TRBV20-1; CDR3 protein: CSARVRAASTDTQYF
J gene: TRBJ2-3; V gene: TRBV15; CDR3 protein: CATSRAGTDTQYF
J gene: TRBJ1-1; V gene: TRBV4-1; CDR3 protein: CASSQDRQGVAFF
J gene: TRBJ2-5; V gene: TRBV3-1; CDR3 protein: CASSLRGGSYQETQYF
J gene: TRBJ1-5; V gene: TRBV11-2; CDR3 protein: CASSLGVLPGTSNQPQHF
J gene: TRBJ2-7; V gene: TRBV5-1; CDR3 protein: CASSLEPNYEQYF
J gene: TRBJ1-2; V gene: TRBV11-2; CDR3 protein: CASSLVGALQDGYTF
J gene: TRBJ1-2; V gene: TRBV7-8; CDR3 protein: CASSFWQGPNYGYTF
J gene: TRBJ2-5; V gene: TRBV12-3/TRBV12-4; CDR3 protein: CASSLTRGPQETQYF
J gene: TRBJ1-1; V gene: TRBV5-1; CDR3 protein: CASSPPGREAFF
J gene: TRBJ1-4; V gene: TRBV20-1; CDR3 protein: CSARGAIGGEELFF
J gene: TRBJ2-3; V gene: TRBV20-1; CDR3 protein: CSAKFTDTQYF
J gene: TRBJ2-1; V gene: TRBV10-3; CDR3 protein: CAISSEVYNEQFF
J gene: TRBJ2-7; V gene: TRBV7-2; CDR3 protein: CASSLVPGGPHEQYF
J gene: TRBJ2-3; V gene: TRBV5-1; CDR3 protein: CASRAREGGDTQYF
J gene: TRBJ1-1; V gene: TRBV6-5; CDR3 protein: CASSRTMSNTEAFF
J gene: TRBJ1-5; V gene: TRBV15; CDR3 protein: CATSRDDQPQHF
J gene: TRBJ2-3; V gene: TRBV24-1; CDR3 protein: CATSENNVNTQYF
J gene: TRBJ2-3; V gene: TRBV5-1; CDR3 protein: CASGLAEYTDTQYF
J gene: TRBJ2-1; V gene: TRBV5-1; CDR3 protein: CASSLWGPNTEAFF
J gene: TRBJ1-4; V gene: TRBV7-9; CDR3 protein: CASSSTGARVIGNEKLFF
J gene: TRBJ2-1; V gene: TRBV7-8; CDR3 protein: CASSSQGVNEQFF
J gene: TRBJ2-6; V gene: TRBV11-2; CDR3 protein: CASRPTGSSGANVLTF
J gene: TRBJ1-1; V gene: TRBV12-3/TRBV12-4; CDR3 protein: CASRDTGRITEAFF
J gene: TRBJ2-5; V gene: TRBV11-2; CDR3 protein: CASSPRGAQETQYF
J gene: TRBJ2-7; V gene: TRBV2; CDR3 protein: CVGRRGYEQYF
J gene: TRBJ2-1; V gene: TRBV5-1; CDR3 protein: CASSRQGAFDNEQFF
J gene: TRBJ2-3; V gene: TRBV14; CDR3 protein: CASSQDPFSGTQYF
J gene: TRBJ1-4; V gene: TRBV29-1; CDR3 protein: CSVEATREKLFF
J gene: TRBJ2-7; V gene: TRBV20-1; CDR3 protein: CSARQAAGRSYEQYF
J gene: TRBJ2-5; V gene: TRBV5-5; CDR3 protein: CASSLWTTVTETQYF